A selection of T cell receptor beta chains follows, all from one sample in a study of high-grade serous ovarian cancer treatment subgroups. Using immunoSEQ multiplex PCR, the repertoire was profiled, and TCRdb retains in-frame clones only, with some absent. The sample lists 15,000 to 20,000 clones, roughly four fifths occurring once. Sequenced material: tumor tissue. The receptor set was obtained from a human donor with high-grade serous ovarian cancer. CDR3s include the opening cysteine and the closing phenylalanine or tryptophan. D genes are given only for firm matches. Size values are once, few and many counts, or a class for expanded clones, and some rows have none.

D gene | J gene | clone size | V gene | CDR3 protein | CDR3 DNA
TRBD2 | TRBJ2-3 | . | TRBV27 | CASSLAGGSTQYF | TGTGCCAGCAGCTTAGCGGGCGGTAGTACGCAGTATTTT
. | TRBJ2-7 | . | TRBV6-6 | CASSYSDRTYEQYF | TGTGCCAGCAGTTACAGTGACAGGACTTACGAGCAGTACTTC
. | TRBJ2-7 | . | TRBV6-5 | CASSYGAEGAYEQYF | TGTGCCAGCAGTTACGGGGCCGAAGGGGCCTACGAGCAGTACTTC
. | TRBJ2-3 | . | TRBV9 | CASSTTDWSSTDTQYF | TGTGCCAGCAGCACCACGGACTGGAGTAGCACAGATACGCAGTATTTT
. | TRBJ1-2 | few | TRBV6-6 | CASSFQGQGFGYTF | TGTGCCAGCAGTTTCCAGGGACAAGGGTTTGGCTACACCTTC
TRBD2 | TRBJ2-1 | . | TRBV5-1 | CASSWGTSRYNEQFF | TGCGCCAGCAGCTGGGGGACTAGTAGGTACAATGAGCAGTTCTTC
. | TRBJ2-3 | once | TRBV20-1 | CSGTGGHTQYF | TGCAGTGGGACCGGCGGCCATACGCAGTATTTT
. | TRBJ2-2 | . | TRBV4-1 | CASSQDNPGRAGELFF | TGCGCCAGCAGCCAAGATAACCCGGGTCGCGCCGGGGAGCTGTTTTTT
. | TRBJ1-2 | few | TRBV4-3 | CASSQDPGLLNYGYTF | TGCGCCAGCAGCCAAGATCCAGGTTTGCTTAACTATGGCTACACCTTC
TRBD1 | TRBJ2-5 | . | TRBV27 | CASSLHRGPATQYF | TGTGCCAGCAGTTTACACAGGGGACCGGCGACCCAGTACTTC
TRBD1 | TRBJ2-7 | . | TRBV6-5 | CATRRTGDSYEQYF | TGTGCCACCCGAAGGACAGGGGACTCCTACGAGCAGTACTTC
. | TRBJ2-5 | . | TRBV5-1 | CASSLVGGGETQYF | TGCGCCAGCAGCTTGGTAGGAGGAGGTGAGACCCAGTACTTC
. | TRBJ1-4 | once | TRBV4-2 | CASTYPGQVYEKLFF | TGTGCCAGCACCTATCCGGGGCAGGTGTATGAAAAACTGTTTTTT
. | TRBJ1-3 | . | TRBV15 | CATSRDPRASGNTIYF | TGTGCCACCAGCAGAGATCCCAGAGCCTCTGGAAACACCATATATTTT
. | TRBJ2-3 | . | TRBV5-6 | CASSLPGPTDTQYF | TGTGCCAGCAGCTTGCCAGGTCCCACAGATACGCAGTATTTT
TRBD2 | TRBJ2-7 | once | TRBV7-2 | CASSLVIGGSRHEQYF | TGTGCCAGCAGCTTAGTGATCGGGGGGTCTCGCCACGAGCAGTACTTC
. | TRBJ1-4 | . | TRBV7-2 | CASSLGGRGDEKLFF | TGTGCCAGCAGCTTAGGGGGGCGTGGGGATGAAAAACTGTTTTTT
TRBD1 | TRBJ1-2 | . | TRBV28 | CALGEQGERGYTF | TGTGCCCTTGGGGAACAGGGGGAGAGGGGCTACACCTTC
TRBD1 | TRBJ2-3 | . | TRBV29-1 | CSVPGQGTDTQYF | TGCAGCGTTCCGGGACAGGGCACAGATACGCAGTATTTT
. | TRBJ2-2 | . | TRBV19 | CASNTRAGELFF | TGTGCCAGTAACACCAGGGCCGGGGAGCTGTTTTTT
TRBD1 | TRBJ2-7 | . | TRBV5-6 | CASSMTGPYEQYF | TGTGCCAGCAGCATGACAGGGCCTTACGAGCAGTACTTC
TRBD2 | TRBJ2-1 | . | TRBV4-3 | CASSQGARGVGEQFF | TGCGCCAGCAGCCAGGGTGCCCGGGGGGTAGGTGAGCAGTTCTTC
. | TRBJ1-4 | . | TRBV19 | CASRRAGREKLFF | TGTGCCAGTAGAAGGGCAGGGCGTGAAAAACTGTTTTTT